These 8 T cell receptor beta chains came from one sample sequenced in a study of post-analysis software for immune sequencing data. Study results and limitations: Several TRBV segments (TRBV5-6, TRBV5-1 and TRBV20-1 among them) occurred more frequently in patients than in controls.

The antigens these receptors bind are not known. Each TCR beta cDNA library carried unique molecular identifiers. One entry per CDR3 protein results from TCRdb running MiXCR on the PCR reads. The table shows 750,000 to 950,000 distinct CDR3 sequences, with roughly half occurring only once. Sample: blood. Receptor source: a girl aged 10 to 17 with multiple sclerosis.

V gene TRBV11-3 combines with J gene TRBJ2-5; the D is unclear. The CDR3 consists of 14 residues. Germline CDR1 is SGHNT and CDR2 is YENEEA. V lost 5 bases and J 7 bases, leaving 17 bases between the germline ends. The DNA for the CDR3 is TGTGCCAGCAGCCCGCACCTTGAGAGTGGGACCCAGTACTTC. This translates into CASSPHLESGTQYF.

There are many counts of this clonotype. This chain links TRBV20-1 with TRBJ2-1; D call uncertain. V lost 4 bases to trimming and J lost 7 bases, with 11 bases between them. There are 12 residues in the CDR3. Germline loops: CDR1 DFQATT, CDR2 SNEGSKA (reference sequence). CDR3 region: CSAKKGKNEQFF. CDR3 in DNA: TGCAGTGCTAAGAAGGGAAAAAATGAGCAGTTCTTC.

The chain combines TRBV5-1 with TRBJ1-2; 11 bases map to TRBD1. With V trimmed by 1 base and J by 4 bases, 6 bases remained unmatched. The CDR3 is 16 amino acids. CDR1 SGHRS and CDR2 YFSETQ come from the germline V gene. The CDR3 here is CASSLKAGQGGYGYTF. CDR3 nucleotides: TGCGCCAGCAGCTTGAAGGCGGGACAGGGGGGCTATGGCTACACCTTC.

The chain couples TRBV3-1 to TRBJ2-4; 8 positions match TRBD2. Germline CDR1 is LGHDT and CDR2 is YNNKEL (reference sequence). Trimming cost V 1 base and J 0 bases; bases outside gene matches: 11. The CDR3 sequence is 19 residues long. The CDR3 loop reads CASSQVRRGAKIAKNIQYF. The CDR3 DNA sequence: TGTGCCAGCAGCCAAGTTCGGCGGGGGGCCAAGATAGCCAAAAACATTCAGTACTTC. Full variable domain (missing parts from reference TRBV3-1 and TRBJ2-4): DTAVSQTPKYLVTQMGNDKSIKCEQNLGHDTMYWYKQDSKKFLKIMFSYNNKELIINETVPNRFSPKSPDKAHLNLHINSLELGDSAVYFCASSQVRRGAKIAKNIQYFGAGTRLSVL.

The CDR3 loop is CAISESNLAGGYTF. The CDR3 coding sequence is TGTGCCATCAGTGAGTCGAACTTGGCGGGTGGCTACACCTTC. V is TRBV10-3 and J is TRBJ1-2; the D is unclear. The germline CDR1 and CDR2 sequences are ENHRY and SYGVKD. The ends were cut back, 0 bases at V and 7 bases at J, with 12 bases in the middle. The CDR3 has 14 amino acids.

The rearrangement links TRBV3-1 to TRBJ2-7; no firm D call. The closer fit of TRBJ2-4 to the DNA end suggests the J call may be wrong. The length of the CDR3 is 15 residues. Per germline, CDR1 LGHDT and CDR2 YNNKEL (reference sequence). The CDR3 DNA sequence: TGTGCCAGCAGCCAAGATCCAGACTTGGGAAACATTCAGTACTTC. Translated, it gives CASSQDPDLGNIQYF.

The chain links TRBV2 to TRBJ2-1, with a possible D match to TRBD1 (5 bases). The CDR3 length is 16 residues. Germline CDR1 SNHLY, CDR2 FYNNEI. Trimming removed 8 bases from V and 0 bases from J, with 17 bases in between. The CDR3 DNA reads TGTGCCAGCGACGAACTCAGGGTTGGCTCCTACAATGAGCAGTTCTTC. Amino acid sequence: CASDELRVGSYNEQFF.

CDR3 DNA sequence: TGTGCCAGCAGCATGGGACAGGGGGGGAATCAGCCCCAGCATTTT. Its translation is CASSMGQGGNQPQHF. The rearrangement uses TRBV7-3 and TRBJ1-5, with 11 bases fitting TRBD1. Trimming took 5 bases from V and 4 from J; bases not matched to a gene: 4. This CDR3 contains 15 residues. The germline CDR1 and CDR2 sequences are SGHTA and FQGTGA.